What follows are 18 T cell receptor beta chains derived from one specimen sequenced in a study of blood T cell repertoires in COVID-19. Libraries were prepared by immunoSEQ multiplex PCR; TCRdb keeps only in-frame clonotypes and omits some of them. The repertoire has roughly 410,000 clones, 75% to 90% of them found once; the top ten carry roughly 1.5%. Specimen: peripheral blood. The source is a woman aged 40 to 50 with COVID-19, enrolled during active disease.

In nucleotides, the CDR3 is TGCGCCAGCTCACGGACACTCTGGGACACTGAAGCTTTCTTT. Translated: CASSRTLWDTEAFF. This chain uses TRBV5-1 with TRBJ1-1, with D possibly TRBD1 on 5 matching bases. V was cut by 7 bases and J by 3 bases, with 16 bases left in between. The CDR3 spans 14 residues. Germline V CDR1 and CDR2: SGHRS, YFSETQ.

In its sample, this clone was seen a few times. The chain employs TRBV30 and TRBJ2-7, with 7 bases fitting TRBD1. V dropped 2 bases and J dropped 3; count of bases not matched to a gene: 7. The V gene's germline CDR1 is GTSNPN and CDR2 SVGIG (reference sequence). The CDR3 has 14 amino acids. CDR3 sequence (DNA): TGTGCCTGGAGTTCCACGAGGGGGCACTACGAGCAGTACTTC. This sequence encodes CAWSSTRGHYEQYF.

The V gene is TRBV5-1, the J gene TRBJ2-2, with TRBD2 identical over 11 bases. The CDR3 is 15 amino acids. Trimming took 9 bases from V and 2 from J; bases not matched to a gene: 6. From germline, CDR1 is SGHRS and CDR2 YFSETQ. For the CDR3, the DNA is TGCGCCACACAACTAGCGGGGGCAAACACCGGGGAGCTGTTTTTT. Its translation is CATQLAGANTGELFF.

The rearrangement links TRBV11-3 to TRBJ2-2; 14 positions match TRBD2. CDR3 size: 17 residues. Trimming took 0 bases from V and 7 from J; bases not matched to a gene: 4. Germline lookup yields CDR1 SGHNT and CDR2 YENEEA. The CDR3 here is CASSLDGTSGRIGELFF. DNA of the CDR3: TGTGCCAGCAGCTTAGATGGGACTAGCGGGAGAATCGGGGAGCTGTTTTTT.

The V gene is TRBV7-9, the J gene TRBJ1-4; D may be TRBD1 (6 bases). The CDR3 contains 15 residues. Trimming took 2 bases from V and 4 from J, leaving 11 bases between them. Per the germline V gene, CDR1 is SEHNR and CDR2 is FQNEAQ (reference sequence). The CDR3 loop is CASSLQGTRNEKLFF. The CDR3, as DNA: TGTGCCAGCAGCTTACAGGGGACACGTAATGAAAAACTGTTTTTT.

This chain joins TRBV27 and TRBJ1-5; D remains ambiguous. The CDR3 is 13 residues long. V shed 5 bases and J shed 9 bases, with 14 bases lying between them. The germline V gene encodes CDR1 MNHEY and CDR2 SMNVEV (reference sequence). In DNA, the CDR3 is TGTGCCAGCAGTCAGAGCGCGCAGAGGCCCCAGCATTTT. It translates to CASSQSAQRPQHF.

The chain employs TRBV11-2 and TRBJ2-7; D not certain. The V gene's germline CDR1 is SGHAT and CDR2 FQNNGV. The V gene lost 1 base and the J gene lost 6 bases, with 4 bases spanning the gap. The CDR3 consists of 11 residues. The CDR3 here is CASSLAGEQYF. As DNA, the CDR3 is TGTGCCAGCAGCTTAGCAGGCGAGCAGTACTTC.

The chain recombines TRBV7-9 with TRBJ1-2; TRBD1 aligns across 10 bases. V shed 1 base, J shed 7 bases, and the junction held 6 bases outside the gene matches. The CDR3 extends over 15 amino acids. Germline lookup yields CDR1 SEHNR and CDR2 FQNEAQ (reference sequence). The DNA for the CDR3 is TGTGCCAGCAGCTTAGGACAGGGGGCGCAGGGTGGCTACACCTTC. Translated: CASSLGQGAQGGYTF.

This CDR3 reads CASSRTGGMGEQYF. CDR3 coding DNA: TGTGCCAGCAGCCGGACAGGGGGCATGGGCGAGCAGTACTTC. The chain recombines TRBV6-5 with TRBJ2-7; 11 bases fit TRBD1. The germline V gene encodes CDR1 MNHEY and CDR2 SVGAGI. The V segment lost 6 bases and the J segment 6 bases; nucleotides outside the gene matches: 7. The CDR3 runs 14 residues.

J is TRBJ1-3 and V is TRBV6-4; D gene ambiguous. Deletions cut 11 bases from V and 0 bases from J, with 20 bases between. Germline V gene lookup returns CDR1 MRHNA and CDR2 SNTAGT. The CDR3 length is 16 residues. The CDR3 DNA is TGTGCCCGCTACCCCGGAGCCCCGAGCTCTGGAAACACCATATATTTT. It specifies CARYPGAPSSGNTIYF.

This chain links TRBV5-1 with TRBJ2-5; possibly TRBD2 for D (5 bases). CDR1 and CDR2 from the germline V gene are SGHRS and YFSETQ. Trimming took off 3 bases at V and 4 bases at J, with 10 bases between the two ends. The CDR3 sequence is 13 residues long. CDR3 DNA sequence: TGCGCCAGCAGCTCTGCCCGGGGAGAGACCCAGTACTTC. This codes for CASSSARGETQYF.

The rearrangement joins TRBV19 to TRBJ2-7, with D possibly being TRBD1 (5 bases). This CDR3 is built from 15 residues. CDR1 LNHDA and CDR2 SQIVND come from the germline V gene (reference sequence). The V gene lost 3 bases and the J gene lost 0 bases, with 12 bases spanning the gap. The CDR3 nucleotides are TGTGCCAGTAGTATTTCGGCAGGGCCCTCCTACGAGCAGTACTTC. It is translated as CASSISAGPSYEQYF.

The chain recombines TRBV24-1 with TRBJ2-5; tentatively, D is TRBD2 (6 bases). Germline loops: CDR1 KGHDR, CDR2 SFDVKD. This CDR3 is built from 16 residues. V was trimmed by 4 bases and J by 4 bases, leaving 18 bases between them. The CDR3 nucleotides read TGTGCCACCAGTGACCCCAGGCGGGATGGGGTAGAGACCCAGTACTTC. It encodes CATSDPRRDGVETQYF.

This clone was recorded at least ten times. The CDR3 protein is CASSEQPGLNTEAFF. Written as DNA, the CDR3 is TGTGCCAGCAGTGAACAGCCAGGATTGAACACTGAAGCTTTCTTT. The chain carries TRBV2 and TRBJ1-1, with no clear D. V shed 2 bases and J shed 0 bases, with 10 bases lying between them. This CDR3 contains 15 residues. The germline V gene has CDR1 SNHLY and CDR2 FYNNEI.

The chain links TRBV7-9 to TRBJ2-1; TRBD2 agrees at 12 bases. After removal of 5 bases from V and 14 bases from J, the junction contained 4 bases not matched to a gene. The CDR3 spans 12 residues. Germline V CDR1 and CDR2: SEHNR, FQNEAQ (reference sequence). CDR3 loop: CASSAPSGREFF. The CDR3 coding sequence is TGTGCCAGCAGCGCGCCTAGCGGGAGGGAGTTCTTC.

V and J are TRBV21-1 and TRBJ2-7; the D call of TRBD1 is as the table states it, not checked on the DNA. TRBV21-1 is an annotated pseudogene. The CDR3 runs to 14 residues. The CDR3 sequence is CTLSQVEPRDEQYF. Written as DNA, the CDR3 is TGTACCCTCTCACAGGTAGAGCCTAGGGACGAGCAGTACTTC.

This clone has more than one count but fewer than ten. The chain uses TRBV24-1 and TRBJ1-4, with 11 bases lining up with TRBD1. CDR3 length: 16 residues. V shed 4 bases and J 8 bases; nucleotides not matched to a gene: 8. The germline CDR1 and CDR2 sequences are KGHDR and SFDVKD. CDR3 residues: CATSDPGQGAAEKLFF. The CDR3 bases are TGTGCCACCAGTGACCCTGGACAGGGGGCGGCCGAAAAACTGTTTTTT.

The chain couples TRBV27 to TRBJ1-4, with D perhaps matching TRBD1 (6 bases). V was cut by 1 base and J by 5 bases, with 11 bases left in between. CDR1 is MNHEY and CDR2 is SMNVEV in the germline V gene (reference sequence). This CDR3 is built from 15 residues. CDR3 protein: CASSLLGAGNEKLFF. The DNA of the CDR3 is TGTGCCAGCAGTTTATTGGGGGCCGGGAATGAAAAACTGTTTTTT.